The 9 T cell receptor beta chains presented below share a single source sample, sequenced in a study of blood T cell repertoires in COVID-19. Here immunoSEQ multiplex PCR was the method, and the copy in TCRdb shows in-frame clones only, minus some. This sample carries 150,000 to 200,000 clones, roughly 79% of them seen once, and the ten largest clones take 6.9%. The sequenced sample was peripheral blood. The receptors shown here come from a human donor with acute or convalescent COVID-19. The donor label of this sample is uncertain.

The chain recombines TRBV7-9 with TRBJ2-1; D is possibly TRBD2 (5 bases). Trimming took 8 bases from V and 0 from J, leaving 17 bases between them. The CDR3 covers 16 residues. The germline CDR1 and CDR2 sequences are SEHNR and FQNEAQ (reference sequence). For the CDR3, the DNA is TGTGCCAGCCATAGAGGGAGCGGAGTCTCCTACAATGAGCAGTTCTTC. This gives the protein CASHRGSGVSYNEQFF.

CDR3 nucleotides: TGTGCCAGCAGCCAAGGTCCTGTCTCCTACAATGAGCAGTTCTTC. Translating it yields CASSQGPVSYNEQFF. The V call is TRBV3-1 (or the pseudogene TRBV3-2), the J call TRBJ2-1; unclear D gene. This CDR3 spans 15 amino acids. Germline V gene data show CDR1 as LGHDT and CDR2 as YNNKEL (reference sequence). V lost 1 base and J lost 0, with 7 bases in between.

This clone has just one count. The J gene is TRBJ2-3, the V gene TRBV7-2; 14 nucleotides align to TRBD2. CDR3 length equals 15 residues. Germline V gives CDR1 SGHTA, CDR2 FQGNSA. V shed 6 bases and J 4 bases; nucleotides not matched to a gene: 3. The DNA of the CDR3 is TGTGCCAGCAGGGCGACTAGCGGGAGGGCAGATACGCAGTATTTT. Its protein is CASRATSGRADTQYF.

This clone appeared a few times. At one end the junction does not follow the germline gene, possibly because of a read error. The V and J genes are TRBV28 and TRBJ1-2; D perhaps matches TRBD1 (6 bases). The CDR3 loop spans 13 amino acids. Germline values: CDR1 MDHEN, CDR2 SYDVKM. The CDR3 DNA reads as TGTGCCAGCAGTTCCCCAGCACAGGGCGCGAAAGGGTTC. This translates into CASSSPAQGAKGF.

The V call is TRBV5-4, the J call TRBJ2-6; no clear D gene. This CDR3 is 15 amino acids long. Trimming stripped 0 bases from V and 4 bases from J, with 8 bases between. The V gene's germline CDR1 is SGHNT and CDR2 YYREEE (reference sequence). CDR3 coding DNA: TGTGCCAGCAGCTTGGGGTACTCCGGGGCCAACGTCCTGACTTTC. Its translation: CASSLGYSGANVLTF.

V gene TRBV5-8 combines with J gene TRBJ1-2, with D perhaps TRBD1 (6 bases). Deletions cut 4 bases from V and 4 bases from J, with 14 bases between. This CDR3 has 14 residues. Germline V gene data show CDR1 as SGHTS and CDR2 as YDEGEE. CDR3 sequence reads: CASSHPGGGYGYTF. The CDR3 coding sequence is TGTGCCAGCAGCCACCCTGGGGGCGGCTATGGCTACACCTTC.

For the CDR3, the DNA is TGTGCCAGCAGTCCTCTTTGGACAGGGAGTCGAGAGACCCAGTACTTC. Translated: CASSPLWTGSRETQYF. The rearrangement uses TRBV28 and TRBJ2-5; TRBD1 agrees at 8 bases. In germline, CDR1 is MDHEN, CDR2 SYDVKM. The CDR3 is 16 residues long. V lost 5 bases to trimming and J lost 4 bases; unmatched junction nucleotides: 12. Full variable domain (missing parts from reference TRBV28 and TRBJ2-5): DVKVTQSSRYLVKRTGEKVFLECVQDMDHENMFWYRQDPGLGLRLIYFSYDVKMKEKGDIPEGYSVSREKKERFSLILESASTNQTSMYLCASSPLWTGSRETQYFGPGTRLLVL.

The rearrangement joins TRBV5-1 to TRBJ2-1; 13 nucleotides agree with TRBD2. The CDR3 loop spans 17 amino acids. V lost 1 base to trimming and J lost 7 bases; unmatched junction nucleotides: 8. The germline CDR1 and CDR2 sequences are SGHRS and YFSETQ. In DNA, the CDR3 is TGCGCCAGCAGCTTGAGACTAGCGGGAGGTAAGATAAATGAGCAGTTCTTC. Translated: CASSLRLAGGKINEQFF.

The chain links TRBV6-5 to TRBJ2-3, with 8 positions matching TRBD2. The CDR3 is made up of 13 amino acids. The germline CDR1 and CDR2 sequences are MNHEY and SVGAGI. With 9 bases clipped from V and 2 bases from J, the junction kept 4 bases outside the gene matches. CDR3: CASLLADTDTQYF. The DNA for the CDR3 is TGTGCCAGTTTACTAGCGGACACAGATACGCAGTATTTT.